This TCR beta chain was captured in a study of cytomegalovirus exposure and HLA in healthy donors. Germline CDR1 and CDR2: MDHEN and SYDVKM. This CDR3 is built from 13 residues. The V end lost 4 bases, the J end lost 5 bases, and 11 bases lay between the germline ends. Primers: 60 Vbeta forward and 13 Jbeta reverse. Data came from immunoSEQ multiplex PCR; TCRdb stores just in-frame clones and leaves some out. The data show tens of thousands of clones, 60% to 80% seen once. The chain employs TRBV28 and TRBJ1-1; D remains ambiguous. Sequenced: PBMCs. This TCR derives from a man aged 30 to 45 in good health and CMV-seronegative. The CDR3: CASSWVGDTEAFF. The CDR3 DNA is TGTGCCAGCAGTTGGGTCGGGGATACTGAAGCTTTCTTT.